Shown below are 18 T cell receptor beta chains from a single sample sequenced in a study of cytomegalovirus exposure and HLA in healthy donors. Assay used: immunoSEQ multiplex PCR; TCRdb lists only in-frame clones, some missing. The sample includes 150,000 to 180,000 clones, around 84% of them seen just once. The sample consisted of PBMCs. These receptors all stem from a human donor in good health.

The chain couples TRBV2 to TRBJ1-1; D unresolved. The CDR3 loop spans 15 amino acids. Germline assignment: CDR1 SNHLY and CDR2 FYNNEI. Trimming stripped 3 bases from V and 0 bases from J, with 11 bases between. CDR3 protein: CASSELGRMNTEAFF. DNA for the CDR3: TGTGCCAGCAGTGAGCTGGGGAGAATGAACACTGAAGCTTTCTTT.

The chain combines TRBV9 with TRBJ2-1; D is unresolved. Germline V gene lookup returns CDR1 SGDLS and CDR2 YYNGEE. The CDR3 covers 13 residues. Trimming pared 4 bases from V and 7 bases from J, leaving 12 bases between. The CDR3 sequence is CASSPQSSNEQFF. The CDR3 nucleotides read TGTGCCAGCAGCCCACAGAGTTCTAATGAGCAGTTCTTC.

This clone was recorded only once. This chain links TRBV29-1 with TRBJ1-1, with a possible D match to TRBD1 (5 bases). V was clipped by 6 bases and J by 7 bases, with 18 bases between them. Germline V CDR1 and CDR2: SQVTM, ANQGSEA. This CDR3 is built from 13 residues. This chain's CDR3 is CSVETGLGLEAFF. CDR3 coding DNA: TGCAGCGTCGAGACGGGACTGGGGCTTGAAGCTTTCTTT.

The CDR3 coding sequence is TGTGCCAGCAGCCCGGCCCAGGGTTCGCGCACTGAAGCTTTCTTT. It is translated as CASSPAQGSRTEAFF. V usage is TRBV5-6 and J usage is TRBJ1-1; tentative D call: TRBD1 (5 bases). This CDR3 region has 15 residues. V was shortened by 4 bases and J by 4 bases, with 17 bases between the two germline ends. Germline CDR1 is SGHDT and CDR2 is YYEEEE.

The CDR3 bases are TGTGCAAGTCGCTTAAGGGGGAACACTGAAGCTTTCTTT. As protein: CASRLRGNTEAFF. This chain uses TRBV12-2 with TRBJ1-1; TRBD1 was called by the table and not checked on the DNA. TRBV12-2 is designated a pseudogene. The length of the CDR3 is 13 residues.

The V gene is TRBV27, the J gene TRBJ2-1, with 8 bases identical to TRBD1. Germline V gene lookup returns CDR1 MNHEY and CDR2 SMNVEV (reference sequence). Germline trimming cut 8 bases from V and 3 bases from J; bases unmatched to any gene: 3. The CDR3 consists of 13 residues. The DNA of the CDR3 is TGTGCCAGCTCGACAGGGGTCTACAATGAGCAGTTCTTC. This gives the protein CASSTGVYNEQFF.

The chain recombines TRBV20-1 with TRBJ2-3, with a possible D match to TRBD1 (6 bases). Germline V lookup: CDR1 DFQATT, CDR2 SNEGSKA (reference sequence). Trimming cost V 3 bases and J 6 bases, with 7 bases left between them. This CDR3 has 11 residues. The CDR3 DNA reads TGCAGTGCTAGCGACAGGGATACGCAGTATTTT. Translating it yields CSASDRDTQYF.

This clone was counted a few times. The chain employs TRBV5-1 and TRBJ2-3; possible D gene TRBD1, 7 bases. The CDR3 consists of 14 residues. Per germline, CDR1 SGHRS and CDR2 YFSETQ. V was clipped by 2 bases and J by 3 bases, with 10 bases between them. CDR3 protein: CASSLQGRTDTQYF. Written as DNA, the CDR3 is TGCGCCAGCAGCTTACAGGGGAGGACAGATACGCAGTATTTT.

The chain uses TRBV18 and TRBJ2-7; no definite D call. Deletions cut 2 bases from V and 4 bases from J, with 12 bases between. Per the germline V gene, CDR1 is KGHSH and CDR2 is LQKENI. The CDR3 extends over 14 amino acids. This chain's CDR3 is CASSPTHLGYEQYF. The DNA of the CDR3 is TGTGCCAGCTCACCAACACACCTCGGGTACGAGCAGTACTTC.

V gene TRBV5-1 combines with J gene TRBJ2-7; TRBD2 matches at 10 bases. Losses at the gene ends were 4 bases for V and 7 bases for J; bases not matched to a gene: 14. Germline lookup yields CDR1 SGHRS and CDR2 YFSETQ. The CDR3 totals 16 residues. The CDR3 nucleotides are TGCGCCAGCAGCCCCAACGCGGGTGGAGCGGGAGGGGAGCAGTACTTC. This codes for CASSPNAGGAGGEQYF.

This chain links TRBV18 with TRBJ2-7; the D is unclear. Germline-derived CDR1 and CDR2 are KGHSH and LQKENI. Trimming removed 6 bases from V and 0 bases from J, with 9 bases in between. This CDR3 is 13 amino acids long. In nucleotides, the CDR3 is TGTGCCAGCTCGGCGGCCACCTCCTACGAGCAGTACTTC. It codes for CASSAATSYEQYF.

The rearrangement uses TRBV5-1 and TRBJ2-7; weak D call: TRBD1 (5 bases). V gave up 0 bases and J gave up 3 bases, with 13 bases separating them. The CDR3 sequence is 15 residues long. Per the germline V gene, CDR1 is SGHRS and CDR2 is YFSETQ. The CDR3, as DNA: TGCGCCAGCAGCTTGGGTTCAGGGATACGCTACGAGCAGTACTTC. It is translated as CASSLGSGIRYEQYF.

The V gene is TRBV4-1, the J gene TRBJ1-1; TRBD1 is a possible D gene (6 bases). This CDR3 has 14 amino acids. The V end was cut by 4 bases, the J end by 4 bases, with 13 bases between. Germline loops: CDR1 MGHRA, CDR2 YSYEKL. The CDR3 DNA is TGCGCCAGCAGCCGGGGGCGTGGGAGCACTGAAGCTTTCTTT. Its protein is CASSRGRGSTEAFF.

This clone was picked up one time. The rearrangement uses TRBV7-9 and TRBJ2-7; D unclear. Trimming took 4 bases from V and 0 from J, leaving 4 bases between them. Germline lookup yields CDR1 SEHNR and CDR2 FQNEAQ (reference sequence). The CDR3 totals 12 residues. The CDR3 loop is CASSSLSYEQYF. Written as DNA, the CDR3 is TGTGCCAGCAGCTCCCTCTCCTACGAGCAGTACTTC.

This clone has just a few counts. The V and J genes are TRBV7-8 and TRBJ1-5; 7 nucleotides agree with TRBD1. V lost 4 bases to trimming and J lost 7 bases; unmatched junction nucleotides: 10. The CDR3 has 15 residues. Germline loops: CDR1 SGHVS, CDR2 FQNEAQ. CDR3 residues: CASSSTGTDNQPQHF. CDR3 sequence (DNA): TGTGCCAGCAGCTCGACCGGGACAGACAACCAGCCCCAGCATTTT. Together with reference TRBV7-8 and TRBJ1-5, the CDR3 gives the full variable domain: GAGVSQSPRYKVAKRGQDVALRCDPISGHVSLFWYQQALGQGPEFLTYFQNEAQLDKSGLPSDRFFAERPEGSVSTLKIQRTQQEDSAVYLCASSSTGTDNQPQHFGDGTRLSIL.

This clone was detected only once. The chain links TRBV10-3 to TRBJ2-7, with TRBD2 matching 11 bases. The germline V gene encodes CDR1 ENHRY and CDR2 SYGVKD. V lost 10 bases and J lost 3; bases outside the gene matches: 14. This CDR3 contains 16 residues. CDR3 nucleotide sequence: TGTGCCACTCTAGCGAATCCGGGACTAGCGGACTACGAGCAGTACTTC. It is translated as CATLANPGLADYEQYF.

The chain combines TRBV11-1 with TRBJ2-5, with 12 positions matching TRBD2. V lost 3 bases and J lost 4; bases outside the gene matches: 9. Per germline, CDR1 SGHAT and CDR2 FQDESV (reference sequence). This CDR3 is 17 amino acids long. The CDR3 nucleotides are TGTGCCAGCAGCTTTCTAGCGGGAGGGCCACGGGTAGAGACCCAGTACTTC. Translating gives CASSFLAGGPRVETQYF.

This chain joins TRBV28 and TRBJ1-1; D not certain. Trimming shortened V by 5 bases and J by 0 bases, and 13 bases separated the two germline ends. The CDR3 has 15 amino acids. Germline V gene data show CDR1 as MDHEN and CDR2 as SYDVKM. CDR3 sequence: CASSRLQIMNTEAFF. The CDR3 bases are TGTGCCAGCAGTCGCCTCCAGATTATGAACACTGAAGCTTTCTTT.